The rows below give T cell receptor beta chains drawn from one sample of a study of Graves' ophthalmopathy and Graves' hyperthyroidism. TCRdb re-analysed the multiplex PCR reads in MiXCR, keeping a single row per CDR3 protein. This sample has 650,000 to 800,000 distinct CDR3 sequences, with about 40% found just once. The sample was peripheral blood. Receptors originate from an adult man with Graves' ophthalmopathy. Each CDR3 is given with its conserved first and last residue. Fields, in order: clone size, D gene, J gene, V gene, CDR3 protein, CDR3 DNA. The D gene is left open where the match is weak. Part of the rows lack a size; the others show once, few, many or a class for expanded clones.

abundance: many; d_gene: -; j_gene: TRBJ2-7; v_gene: TRBV2; CDR3aa: CAYSRGQDYEQYF; CDR3nt: TGTGCCTACTCCCGGGGACAAGACTACGAGCAGTACTTC
abundance: many; d_gene: -; j_gene: TRBJ2-7; v_gene: TRBV7-8; CDR3aa: CASSWDLSSYEQYF; CDR3nt: TGCGCCAGCAGCTGGGACTTGAGCTCCTACGAGCAGTACTTC
abundance: -; d_gene: -; j_gene: TRBJ1-4; v_gene: TRBV7-2; CDR3aa: CASSYYLAGGKEKLFF; CDR3nt: TGTGCCAGCAGCTATTACCTAGCGGGGGGTAAGGAAAAACTGTTTTTT
abundance: many; d_gene: -; j_gene: TRBJ1-5; v_gene: TRBV7-2; CDR3aa: CASSYGQSNQPQHF; CDR3nt: TGTGCCAGCAGCTACGGACAGAGCAATCAGCCCCAGCATTTT
abundance: -; d_gene: TRBD1; j_gene: TRBJ1-5; v_gene: TRBV4-2; CDR3aa: CASSQGGQVQWPQHF; CDR3nt: TGTGCCAGCAGCCAAGGGGGACAGGTCCAATGGCCCCAGCATTTT
abundance: few; d_gene: TRBD2; j_gene: TRBJ2-7; v_gene: TRBV12-3/TRBV12-4; CDR3aa: CASRYSGSVPYEQYF; CDR3nt: TGTGCCAGCAGATATAGCGGGAGTGTCCCCTACGAGCAGTACTTC
abundance: few; d_gene: TRBD1; j_gene: TRBJ1-2; v_gene: TRBV5-4; CDR3aa: CASSLQQGSYGYTF; CDR3nt: TGTGCCAGCAGCCTACAACAGGGGAGCTATGGCTACACCTTC
abundance: many; d_gene: -; j_gene: TRBJ1-5; v_gene: TRBV9; CDR3aa: CASSVGLNQPQHF; CDR3nt: TGTGCCAGCAGCGTAGGGCTCAATCAGCCCCAGCATTTT
abundance: many; d_gene: -; j_gene: TRBJ1-1; v_gene: TRBV11-2; CDR3aa: CASSLRRWAEAFF; CDR3nt: TGTGCCAGCAGCCTACGGCGGTGGGCTGAAGCTTTCTTT
abundance: few; d_gene: TRBD2; j_gene: TRBJ2-2; v_gene: TRBV2; CDR3aa: CASRGIAGANTGELFF; CDR3nt: TGTGCCAGCAGGGGAATAGCGGGAGCGAACACCGGGGAGCTGTTTTTT
abundance: few; d_gene: TRBD2; j_gene: TRBJ2-3; v_gene: TRBV5-1; CDR3aa: CASSLRTSGSGADTQYF; CDR3nt: TGCGCCAGCAGCCTACGGACTAGCGGGAGTGGAGCAGATACGCAGTATTTT
abundance: many; d_gene: TRBD1; j_gene: TRBJ1-1; v_gene: TRBV12-3/TRBV12-4; CDR3aa: CASSVDRVTEAFF; CDR3nt: TGTGCCAGCAGTGTCGACAGGGTCACTGAAGCTTTCTTT
abundance: -; d_gene: -; j_gene: TRBJ2-7; v_gene: TRBV25-1; CDR3aa: CASSRSPSDRDGGYEQYF; CDR3nt: TGTGCCAGCTCGCGTTCACCCTCCGACCGGGACGGAGGATACGAGCAGTACTTC
abundance: many; d_gene: -; j_gene: TRBJ1-1; v_gene: TRBV7-9; CDR3aa: CASSHREGLFAEAFF; CDR3nt: TGTGCCAGCAGCCACAGGGAGGGGCTTTTCGCTGAAGCTTTCTTT
abundance: few; d_gene: -; j_gene: TRBJ2-2; v_gene: TRBV25-1; CDR3aa: CASSLFSGADTGELFF; CDR3nt: TGTGCCAGCAGCTTATTTTCAGGGGCGGACACCGGGGAGCTGTTTTTT
abundance: many; d_gene: -; j_gene: TRBJ1-4; v_gene: TRBV19; CDR3aa: CASSMGPGGNEKLFF; CDR3nt: TGTGCCAGTAGTATGGGACCCGGAGGGAATGAAAAACTGTTTTTT
abundance: once; d_gene: TRBD2; j_gene: TRBJ2-7; v_gene: TRBV25-1; CDR3aa: CASSGRGPRGVYEQYF; CDR3nt: TGTGCCAGCAGCGGAAGGGGTCCGCGGGGGGTATACGAGCAGTACTTC
abundance: once; d_gene: TRBD1; j_gene: TRBJ1-4; v_gene: TRBV10-3; CDR3aa: CAIRSGQGGGKLFF; CDR3nt: TGTGCCATCAGATCGGGACAGGGAGGCGGAAAACTGTTTTTT
abundance: many; d_gene: -; j_gene: TRBJ1-2; v_gene: TRBV6-5; CDR3aa: CASSYKTSGYGYTF; CDR3nt: TGTGCCAGCAGTTACAAGACTTCAGGCTATGGCTACACCTTC
abundance: many; d_gene: -; j_gene: TRBJ2-7; v_gene: TRBV4-1; CDR3aa: CASSHGQTTYEQYF; CDR3nt: TGCGCCAGCAGCCACGGACAGACAACCTACGAGCAGTACTTC
abundance: -; d_gene: -; j_gene: TRBJ2-7; v_gene: TRBV7-9; CDR3aa: CASSFVYGPSQYF; CDR3nt: TGTGCCAGCAGCTTTGTTTACGGCCCGAGCCAATACTTC
abundance: many; d_gene: TRBD1; j_gene: TRBJ1-5; v_gene: TRBV20-1; CDR3aa: CSVARQGIVQPQHF; CDR3nt: TGCAGCGTAGCGAGACAGGGGATTGTTCAGCCCCAGCATTTT
abundance: -; d_gene: -; j_gene: TRBJ2-7; v_gene: TRBV10-3; CDR3aa: CASSGQQLTYEQYF; CDR3nt: TGTGCCAGCAGCGGACAGCAACTTACCTACGAGCAGTACTTC
abundance: -; d_gene: -; j_gene: TRBJ1-2; v_gene: TRBV10-3; CDR3aa: CASSSHGGGGYTF; CDR3nt: TGTGCCAGCAGCTCACACGGGGGCGGTGGCTACACCTTC
abundance: -; d_gene: TRBD2; j_gene: TRBJ2-5; v_gene: TRBV10-3; CDR3aa: CASSYGTSGSSGTQYF; CDR3nt: TGTGCCAGCAGTTACGGGACTAGTGGCTCAAGTGGGACCCAGTACTTC
abundance: many; d_gene: -; j_gene: TRBJ1-2; v_gene: TRBV7-8; CDR3aa: CASSFGPTYGYTF; CDR3nt: TGTGCCAGCAGCTTTGGACCCACCTATGGCTACACCTTC
abundance: few; d_gene: -; j_gene: TRBJ1-4; v_gene: TRBV7-9; CDR3aa: CASSGYREINEKLFF; CDR3nt: TGTGCCAGCAGCGGGTACAGGGAGATTAATGAAAAACTGTTTTTT
abundance: few; d_gene: TRBD1; j_gene: TRBJ2-5; v_gene: TRBV29-1; CDR3aa: CSVAGQGGNQPQYF; CDR3nt: TGCAGCGTTGCGGGACAGGGCGGCAATCAGCCCCAGTACTTC
abundance: many; d_gene: TRBD1; j_gene: TRBJ2-7; v_gene: TRBV7-9; CDR3aa: CASSLIRGTGHSEQYF; CDR3nt: TGTGCCAGCAGCTTAATCCGGGGGACAGGGCACTCTGAGCAGTACTTC
abundance: -; d_gene: -; j_gene: TRBJ1-4; v_gene: TRBV10-3; CDR3aa: CAISGHEKLFF; CDR3nt: TGTGCCATCAGTGGCCATGAAAAACTGTTTTTT
abundance: many; d_gene: -; j_gene: TRBJ2-7; v_gene: TRBV19; CDR3aa: CASSIEGTPGYEQYF; CDR3nt: TGTGCCAGTAGTATAGAGGGGACACCAGGGTACGAGCAGTACTTC
abundance: -; d_gene: -; j_gene: TRBJ1-3; v_gene: TRBV29-1; CDR3aa: CSVEGRGANYGYTIYF; CDR3nt: TGCAGCGTTGAAGGACGGGGAGCTAACTATGGCTACACCATATATTTT
abundance: -; d_gene: -; j_gene: TRBJ1-1; v_gene: TRBV25-1; CDR3aa: CASQERGAVTEAFF; CDR3nt: TGTGCCAGCCAAGAGCGGGGGGCGGTCACTGAAGCTTTCTTT
abundance: few; d_gene: TRBD2; j_gene: TRBJ2-7; v_gene: TRBV4-1; CDR3aa: CASSQGRLAGGPYEQYF; CDR3nt: TGCGCCAGCAGCCAAGGTCGGCTAGCGGGGGGGCCCTACGAGCAGTACTTC
abundance: -; d_gene: -; j_gene: TRBJ1-4; v_gene: TRBV7-9; CDR3aa: CASSEGGINEKLFF; CDR3nt: TGTGCCAGCAGTGAAGGGGGAATCAATGAAAAACTGTTTTTT
abundance: -; d_gene: -; j_gene: TRBJ2-2; v_gene: TRBV11-2; CDR3aa: CASSQLPTANTGELFF; CDR3nt: TGTGCCAGCAGCCAGCTCCCGACAGCTAACACCGGGGAGCTGTTTTTT
abundance: -; d_gene: -; j_gene: TRBJ1-3; v_gene: TRBV29-1; CDR3aa: CSVEGGGSGYTIYF; CDR3nt: TGCAGCGTTGAAGGCGGGGGCAGCGGCTACACCATATATTTT
abundance: -; d_gene: TRBD2; j_gene: TRBJ2-7; v_gene: TRBV20-1; CDR3aa: CSARVAGSYEQYF; CDR3nt: TGCAGTGCTAGAGTAGCGGGTAGCTACGAGCAGTACTTC
abundance: -; d_gene: -; j_gene: TRBJ1-1; v_gene: TRBV5-1; CDR3aa: CASSVDDQFFQSFF; CDR3nt: TGTGCCAGCAGCGTGGACGATCAATTCTTCCAGAGTTTCTTT
abundance: many; d_gene: -; j_gene: TRBJ2-7; v_gene: TRBV20-1; CDR3aa: CSARIPDGRAYEQYF; CDR3nt: TGCAGTGCTAGGATCCCGGACGGACGGGCCTACGAGCAGTACTTC
abundance: few; d_gene: -; j_gene: TRBJ1-1; v_gene: TRBV4-2; CDR3aa: CASSQDEVANTEAFF; CDR3nt: TGTGCCAGCAGCCAAGATGAAGTAGCGAACACTGAAGCTTTCTTT
abundance: -; d_gene: TRBD1; j_gene: TRBJ1-4; v_gene: TRBV7-9; CDR3aa: CASELQGANEKLFF; CDR3nt: TGTGCCAGCGAGTTACAGGGGGCAAATGAAAAACTGTTTTTT